Listed here are 2 T cell receptor beta chains from one sample, sequenced in a study of cytomegalovirus exposure and HLA in healthy donors. Amplification used 60 Vbeta primers and 13 Jbeta primers. Assay used: immunoSEQ multiplex PCR; TCRdb lists only in-frame clones, some missing. The repertoire holds more than 110,000 clones, with roughly 80% as singletons. Sequenced input: PBMCs. The receptors were gathered from a middle-aged man in good health and CMV-seropositive.

This chain uses TRBV5-7 with TRBJ2-3, with unresolved D. TRBV5-7 is labeled an ORF, and its function is uncertain. The V and J ends lost 0 bases and 7 bases respectively, with 9 bases between them. The CDR3 contains 13 residues. CDR3: CASSLVTPYTQYF. CDR3 nucleotides: TGTGCCAGCAGCTTGGTCACACCCTATACGCAGTATTTT.

This clone was seen once. The V gene is TRBV14, the J gene TRBJ2-7, with 8 bases fitting TRBD1. CDR3 length: 15 amino acids. J was trimmed by 5 bases and V by 2 bases; bases with no gene match: 8. Germline V lookup: CDR1 SGHDN, CDR2 FVKESK. CDR3 bases: TGTGCCAGCAGCCAACCCCGGACAGGGTGGGACGAGCAGTACTTC. This translates into CASSQPRTGWDEQYF.